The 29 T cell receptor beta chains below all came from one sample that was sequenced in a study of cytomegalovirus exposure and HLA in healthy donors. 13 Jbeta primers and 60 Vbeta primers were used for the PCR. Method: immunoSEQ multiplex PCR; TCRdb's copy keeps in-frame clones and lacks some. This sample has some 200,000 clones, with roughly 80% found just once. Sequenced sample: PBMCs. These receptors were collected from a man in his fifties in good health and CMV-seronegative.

CDR3 DNA: TGCGCCAGCTGTAGGGGGCCGAACACTGAAGCTTTCTTT. It specifies CASCRGPNTEAFF. V usage is TRBV10-1 and J usage is TRBJ1-1, with TRBD1 matching over 7 bases. The germline V gene encodes CDR1 WNHNN and CDR2 SYGVQD (reference sequence). The CDR3 consists of 13 residues. With 8 bases clipped from V and 1 base from J, the junction kept 4 bases outside the gene matches.

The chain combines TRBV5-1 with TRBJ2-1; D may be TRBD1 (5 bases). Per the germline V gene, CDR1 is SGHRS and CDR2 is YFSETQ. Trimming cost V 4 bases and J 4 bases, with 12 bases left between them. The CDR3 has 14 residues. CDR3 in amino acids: CASSTDRAYNEQFF. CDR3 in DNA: TGCGCCAGCAGCACAGACAGAGCTTACAATGAGCAGTTCTTC.

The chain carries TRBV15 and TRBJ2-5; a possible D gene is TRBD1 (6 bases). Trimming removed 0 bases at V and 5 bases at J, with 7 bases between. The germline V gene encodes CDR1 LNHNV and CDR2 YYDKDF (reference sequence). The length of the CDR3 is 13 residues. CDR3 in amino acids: CATSREQGETQYF. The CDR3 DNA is TGTGCCACCAGCAGAGAGCAGGGGGAGACCCAGTACTTC.

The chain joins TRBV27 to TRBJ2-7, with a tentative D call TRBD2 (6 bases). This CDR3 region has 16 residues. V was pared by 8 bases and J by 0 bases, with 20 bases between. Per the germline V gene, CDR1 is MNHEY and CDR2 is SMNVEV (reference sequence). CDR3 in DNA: TGTGCCAGCGCTTACTCCGGGGGTCTTAGCTCCTACGAGCAGTACTTC. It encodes CASAYSGGLSSYEQYF.

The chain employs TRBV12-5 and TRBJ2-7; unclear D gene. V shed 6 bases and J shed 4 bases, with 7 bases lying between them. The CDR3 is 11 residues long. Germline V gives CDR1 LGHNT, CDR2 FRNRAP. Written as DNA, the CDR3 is TGTGCTAGTGGCCCCCCGTACGAGCAGTACTTC. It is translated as CASGPPYEQYF.

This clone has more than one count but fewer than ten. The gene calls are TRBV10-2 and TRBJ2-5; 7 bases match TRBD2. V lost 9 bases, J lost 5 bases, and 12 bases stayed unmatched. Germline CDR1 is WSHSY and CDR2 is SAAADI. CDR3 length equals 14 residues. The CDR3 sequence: CASGGGPITETQYF. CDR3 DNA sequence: TGCGCCAGTGGGGGGGGACCGATAACGGAGACCCAGTACTTC.

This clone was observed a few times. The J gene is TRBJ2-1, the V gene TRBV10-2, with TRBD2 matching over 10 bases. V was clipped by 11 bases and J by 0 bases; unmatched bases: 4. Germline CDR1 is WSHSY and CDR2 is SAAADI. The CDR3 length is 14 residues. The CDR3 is CAVTSGDSYNEQFF. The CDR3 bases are TGCGCCGTCACTAGCGGGGACTCCTACAATGAGCAGTTCTTC.

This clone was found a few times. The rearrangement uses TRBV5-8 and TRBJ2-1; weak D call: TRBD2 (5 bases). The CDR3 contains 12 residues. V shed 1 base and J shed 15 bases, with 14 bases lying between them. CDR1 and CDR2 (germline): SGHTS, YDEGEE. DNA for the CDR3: TGTGCCAGCAGCTTGTCGGGAAGGCCTGGGTTCTTC. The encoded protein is CASSLSGRPGFF.

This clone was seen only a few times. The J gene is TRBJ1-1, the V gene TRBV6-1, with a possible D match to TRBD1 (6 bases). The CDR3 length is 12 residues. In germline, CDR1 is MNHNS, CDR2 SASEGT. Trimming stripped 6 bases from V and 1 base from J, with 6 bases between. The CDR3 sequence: CASRTGNTEAFF. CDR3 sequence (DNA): TGTGCCAGCAGGACAGGGAACACTGAAGCTTTCTTT.

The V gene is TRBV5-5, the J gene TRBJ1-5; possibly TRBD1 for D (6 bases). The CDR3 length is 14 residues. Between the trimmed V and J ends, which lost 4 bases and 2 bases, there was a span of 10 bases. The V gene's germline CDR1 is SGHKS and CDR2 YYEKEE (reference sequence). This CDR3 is CASSVEGGNQPQHF. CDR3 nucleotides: TGTGCCAGCAGCGTGGAGGGGGGCAATCAGCCCCAGCATTTT.

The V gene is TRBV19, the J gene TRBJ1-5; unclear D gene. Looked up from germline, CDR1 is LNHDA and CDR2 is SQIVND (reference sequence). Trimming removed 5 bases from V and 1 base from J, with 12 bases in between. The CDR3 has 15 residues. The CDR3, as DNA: TGTGCCAGTAGTGTGCGGCCCGTAAGCAATCAGCCCCAGCATTTT. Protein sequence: CASSVRPVSNQPQHF.

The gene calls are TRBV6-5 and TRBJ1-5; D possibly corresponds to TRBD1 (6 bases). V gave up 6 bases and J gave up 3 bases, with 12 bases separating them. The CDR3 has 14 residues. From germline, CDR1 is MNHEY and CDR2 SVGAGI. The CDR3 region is CASRSGVANQPQHF. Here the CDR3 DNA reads TGTGCCAGCAGATCAGGGGTGGCCAATCAGCCCCAGCATTTT.

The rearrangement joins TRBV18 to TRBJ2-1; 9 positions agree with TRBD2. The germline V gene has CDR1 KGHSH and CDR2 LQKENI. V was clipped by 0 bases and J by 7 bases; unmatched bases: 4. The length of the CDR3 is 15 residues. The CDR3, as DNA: TGTGCCAGCTCACCACCGCGGGGGGGGCGTAATGAGCAGTTCTTC. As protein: CASSPPRGGRNEQFF.

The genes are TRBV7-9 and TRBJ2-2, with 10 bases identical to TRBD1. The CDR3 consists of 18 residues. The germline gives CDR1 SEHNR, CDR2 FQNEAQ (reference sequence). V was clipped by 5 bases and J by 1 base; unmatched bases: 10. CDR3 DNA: TGTGCCAGCAGCCCCCGGGACAGGGGATTCCGGAACACCGGGGAGCTGTTTTTT. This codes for CASSPRDRGFRNTGELFF.

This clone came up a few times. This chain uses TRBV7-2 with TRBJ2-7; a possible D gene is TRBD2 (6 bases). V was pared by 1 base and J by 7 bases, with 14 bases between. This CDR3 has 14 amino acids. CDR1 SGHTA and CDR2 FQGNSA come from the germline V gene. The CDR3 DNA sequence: TGTGCCAGCAGCTTAGGGGCAGGGAGGCTGGAGCAGTACTTC. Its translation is CASSLGAGRLEQYF.

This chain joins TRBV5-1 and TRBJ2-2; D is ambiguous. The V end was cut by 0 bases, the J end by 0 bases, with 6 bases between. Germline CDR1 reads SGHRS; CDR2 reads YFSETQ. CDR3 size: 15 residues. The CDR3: CASSLDISNTGELFF. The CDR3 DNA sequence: TGCGCCAGCAGCTTGGACATATCGAACACCGGGGAGCTGTTTTTT.

CDR3 sequence reads: CASTPQGANTGELFF. DNA of the CDR3: TGTGCCTCCACACCCCAGGGCGCGAACACCGGGGAGCTGTTTTTT. This rearrangement joins TRBV7-9 to TRBJ2-2; TRBD1 might be the D (5 bases). V lost 11 bases, J lost 0 bases, and 16 bases lay in between. The germline V gene encodes CDR1 SEHNR and CDR2 FQNEAQ (reference sequence). The CDR3 spans 15 residues.

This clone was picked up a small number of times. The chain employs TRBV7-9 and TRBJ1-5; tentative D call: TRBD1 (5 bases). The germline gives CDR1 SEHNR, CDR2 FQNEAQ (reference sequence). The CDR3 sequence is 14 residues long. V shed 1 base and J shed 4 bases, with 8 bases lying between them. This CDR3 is CASSLGQNNQPQHF. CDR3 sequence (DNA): TGTGCCAGCAGCTTAGGACAGAATAATCAGCCCCAGCATTTT.

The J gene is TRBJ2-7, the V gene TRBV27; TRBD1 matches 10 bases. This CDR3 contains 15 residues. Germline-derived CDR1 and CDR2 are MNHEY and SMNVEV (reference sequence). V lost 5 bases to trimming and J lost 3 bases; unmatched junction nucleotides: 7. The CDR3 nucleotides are TGTGCCAGCAGTAACTTCGGACAGGGGGTCTACGAGCAGTACTTC. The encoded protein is CASSNFGQGVYEQYF.

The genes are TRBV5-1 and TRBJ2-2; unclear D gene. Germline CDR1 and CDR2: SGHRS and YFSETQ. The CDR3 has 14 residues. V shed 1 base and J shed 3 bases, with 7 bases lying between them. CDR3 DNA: TGCGCCAGCAGCTTGACTGTTTACACCGGGGAGCTGTTTTTT. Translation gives CASSLTVYTGELFF.

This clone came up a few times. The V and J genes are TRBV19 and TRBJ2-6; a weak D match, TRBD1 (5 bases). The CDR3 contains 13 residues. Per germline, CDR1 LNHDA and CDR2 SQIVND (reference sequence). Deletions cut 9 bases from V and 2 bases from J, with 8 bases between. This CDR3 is CASRATGANVLTF. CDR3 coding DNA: TGTGCCAGCAGGGCGACTGGGGCCAACGTCCTGACTTTC.

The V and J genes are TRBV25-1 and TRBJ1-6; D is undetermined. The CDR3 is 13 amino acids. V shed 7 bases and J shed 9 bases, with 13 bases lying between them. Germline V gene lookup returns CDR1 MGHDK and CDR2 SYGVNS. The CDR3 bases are TGTGCCAGCATTCCGGGGATCGGTTCACCCCTCCACTTT. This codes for CASIPGIGSPLHF.

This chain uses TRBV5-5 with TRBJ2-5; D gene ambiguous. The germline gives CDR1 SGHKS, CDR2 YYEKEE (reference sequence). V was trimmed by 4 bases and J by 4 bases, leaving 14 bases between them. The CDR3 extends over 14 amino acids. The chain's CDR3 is CASSPSLSSETQYF. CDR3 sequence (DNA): TGTGCCAGCAGCCCCTCCCTTAGCTCAGAGACCCAGTACTTC.

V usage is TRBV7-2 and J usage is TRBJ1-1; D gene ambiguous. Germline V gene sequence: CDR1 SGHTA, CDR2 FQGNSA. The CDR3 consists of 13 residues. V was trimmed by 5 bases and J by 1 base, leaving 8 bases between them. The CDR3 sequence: CASSPLRNTEAFF. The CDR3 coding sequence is TGTGCCAGCAGCCCGTTGAGGAACACTGAAGCTTTCTTT. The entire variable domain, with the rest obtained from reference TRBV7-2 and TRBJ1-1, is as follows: GAGVSQSPSNKVTEKGKDVELRCDPISGHTALYWYRQSLGQGLEFLIYFQGNSAPDKSGLPSDRFSAERTGGSVSTLTIQRTQQEDSAVYLCASSPLRNTEAFFGQGTRLTVV.

The CDR3 bases are TGTGCCAGCAGTTTAGGCAGGGGCGCAGATACGCAGTATTTT. The encoded protein is CASSLGRGADTQYF. The chain employs TRBV27 and TRBJ2-3; the D gene is possibly TRBD1 (6 bases). CDR1 MNHEY and CDR2 SMNVEV come from the germline V gene (reference sequence). The CDR3 length is 14 residues. Trimming left V 2 bases short and J 4 bases short, with 10 bases between.

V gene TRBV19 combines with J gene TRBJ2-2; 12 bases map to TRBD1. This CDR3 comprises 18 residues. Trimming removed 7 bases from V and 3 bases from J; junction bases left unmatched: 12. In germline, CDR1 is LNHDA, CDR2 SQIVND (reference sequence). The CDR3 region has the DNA TGTGCCAGTAAAGGGACAGGGGGCGTTTGGGGGGACACCGGGGAGCTGTTTTTT. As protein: CASKGTGGVWGDTGELFF. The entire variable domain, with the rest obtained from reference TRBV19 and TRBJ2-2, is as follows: DGGITQSPKYLFRKEGQNVTLSCEQNLNHDAMYWYRQDPGQGLRLIYYSQIVNDFQKGDIAEGYSVSREKKESFPLTVTSAQKNPTAFYLCASKGTGGVWGDTGELFFGEGSRLTVL.

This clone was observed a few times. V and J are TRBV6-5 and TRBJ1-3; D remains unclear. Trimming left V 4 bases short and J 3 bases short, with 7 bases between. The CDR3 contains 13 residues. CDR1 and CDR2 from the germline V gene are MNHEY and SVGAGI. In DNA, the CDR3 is TGTGCCAGCAGTTTCCCAGGTGGAAACACCATATATTTT. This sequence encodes CASSFPGGNTIYF.

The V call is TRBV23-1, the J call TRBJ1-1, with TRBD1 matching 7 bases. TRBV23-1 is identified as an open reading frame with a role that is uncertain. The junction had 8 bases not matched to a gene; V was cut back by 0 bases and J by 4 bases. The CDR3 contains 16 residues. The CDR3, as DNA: TGCGCCAGCAGTCAATCGCGGAGACAGGGTGGCACTGAAGCTTTCTTT. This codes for CASSQSRRQGGTEAFF.

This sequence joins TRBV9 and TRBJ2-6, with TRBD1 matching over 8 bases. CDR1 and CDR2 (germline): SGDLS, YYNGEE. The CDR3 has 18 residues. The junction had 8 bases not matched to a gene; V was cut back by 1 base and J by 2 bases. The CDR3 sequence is CASSVMTGELAGANVLTF. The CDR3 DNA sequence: TGTGCCAGCAGCGTAATGACAGGGGAGCTTGCTGGGGCCAACGTCCTGACTTTC.